Reported below is one T cell receptor (beta chain). What it recognizes is unknown. The sample is drawn from a study of T cell repertoires in cytomegalovirus infection. At the level of the study: The public TCR beta signatures pointed to both CMV infection and matching HLA type. The study, taken as a whole, reports: HLA-C-restricted CMV-specific TCR beta clonotypes prevailed in the ex vivo response. CMV carriers having the relevant HLA were flagged by cumulative public TCR beta family frequency.

In TCRdb, the reads were re-called with MiXCR into one record per CDR3 protein. Here the sample spans around 710,000 distinct CDR3 sequences, under 35% being singletons. From germline, CDR1 is MNHNY and CDR2 SVGAGI (reference sequence). There are 15 residues in the CDR3. After removal of 2 bases from V and 4 bases from J, the junction contained 7 bases not matched to a gene. The rearrangement uses TRBV6-6 and TRBJ2-5, with 7 bases fitting TRBD2. Here the sequenced sample was cultured CD8+ T cells from PBMCs, taken from culture after CMV antigen stimulation. The receptor's source is a human donor in good health (CMV status not recorded). Some clones in this sample may be carry-over from other donors' samples. CDR3 residues: CASSYNGGYGETQYF. The CDR3 bases are TGTGCCAGCAGTTACAACGGGGGGTACGGAGAGACCCAGTACTTC.